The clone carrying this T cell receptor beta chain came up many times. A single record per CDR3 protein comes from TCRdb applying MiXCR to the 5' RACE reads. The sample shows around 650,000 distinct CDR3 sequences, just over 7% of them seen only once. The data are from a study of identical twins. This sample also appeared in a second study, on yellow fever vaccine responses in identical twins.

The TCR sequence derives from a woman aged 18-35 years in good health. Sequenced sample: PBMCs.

CDR3 residues: CATSREGLAGAYEQYF. DNA of the CDR3: TGTGCCACCAGCAGAGAGGGGCTAGCGGGAGCCTACGAGCAGTACTTC. The genes are TRBV15 and TRBJ2-7; 10 nucleotides agree with TRBD2. CDR3 length: 16 residues. The germline V gene has CDR1 LNHNV and CDR2 YYDKDF (reference sequence). V gave up 0 bases and J gave up 2 bases; unmatched junction bases: 4.